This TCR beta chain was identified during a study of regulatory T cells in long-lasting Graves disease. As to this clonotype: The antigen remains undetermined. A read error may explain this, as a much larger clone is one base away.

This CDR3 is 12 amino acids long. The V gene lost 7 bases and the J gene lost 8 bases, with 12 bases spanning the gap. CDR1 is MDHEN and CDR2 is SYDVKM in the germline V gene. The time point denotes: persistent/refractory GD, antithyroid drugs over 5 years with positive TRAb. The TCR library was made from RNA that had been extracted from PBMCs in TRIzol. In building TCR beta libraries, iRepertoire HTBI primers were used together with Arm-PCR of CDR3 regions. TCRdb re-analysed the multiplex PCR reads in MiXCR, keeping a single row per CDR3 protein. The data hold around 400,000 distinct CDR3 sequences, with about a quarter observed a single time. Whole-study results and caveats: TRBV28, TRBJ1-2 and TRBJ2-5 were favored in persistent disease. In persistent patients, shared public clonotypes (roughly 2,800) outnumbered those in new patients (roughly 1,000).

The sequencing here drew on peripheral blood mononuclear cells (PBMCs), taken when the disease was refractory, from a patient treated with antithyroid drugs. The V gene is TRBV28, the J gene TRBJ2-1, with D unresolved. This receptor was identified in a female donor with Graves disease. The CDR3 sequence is CASMAQSDEQFF. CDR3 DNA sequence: TGTGCCAGCATGGCGCAGTCCGATGAGCAGTTCTTC. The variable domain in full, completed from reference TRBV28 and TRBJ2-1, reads DVKVTQSSRYLVKRTGEKVFLECVQDMDHENMFWYRQDPGLGLRLIYFSYDVKMKEKGDIPEGYSVSREKKERFSLILESASTNQTSMYLCASMAQSDEQFFGPGTRLTVL.